The entry below gives a single TCR beta chain sequence along with its context. Clones were read by immunoSEQ multiplex PCR, and TCRdb kept only the in-frame ones, dropping some. In the table there are more than 65,000 clones, roughly 90% of which are singletons. CDR1 is KGHSH and CDR2 is LQKENI in the germline V gene. Unmatched junction bases numbered 4, after V lost 5 bases and J lost 6 bases. This CDR3 has 12 residues. The data were obtained in a study of T cell changes during pregnancy in multiple sclerosis. The sample consisted of peripheral blood, taken after pregnancy. This clonotype was sampled from a female donor in good health, enrolled as a control in a pregnancy study. The chain recombines TRBV18 with TRBJ2-7; 7 bases map to TRBD2. The CDR3 region has the DNA TGTGCCAGCTCAGATAGGGAGGGCGAGCAGTACTTC. Translated, it gives CASSDREGEQYF.